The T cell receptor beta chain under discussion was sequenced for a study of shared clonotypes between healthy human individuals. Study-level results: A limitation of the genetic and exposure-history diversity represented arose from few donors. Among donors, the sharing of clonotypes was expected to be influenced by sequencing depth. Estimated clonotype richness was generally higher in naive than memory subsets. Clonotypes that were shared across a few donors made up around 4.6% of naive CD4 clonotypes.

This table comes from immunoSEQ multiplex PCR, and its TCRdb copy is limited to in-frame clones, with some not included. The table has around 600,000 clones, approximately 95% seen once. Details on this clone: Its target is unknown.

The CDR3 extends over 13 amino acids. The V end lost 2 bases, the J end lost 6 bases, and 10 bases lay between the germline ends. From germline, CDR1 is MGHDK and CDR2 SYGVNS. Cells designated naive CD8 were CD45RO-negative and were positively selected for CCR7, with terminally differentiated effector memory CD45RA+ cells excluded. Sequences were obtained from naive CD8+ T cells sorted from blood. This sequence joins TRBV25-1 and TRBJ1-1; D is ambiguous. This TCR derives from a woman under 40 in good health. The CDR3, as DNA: TGTGCCAGCAGTGAAAGTGGGTTCCCTGAAGCTTTCTTT. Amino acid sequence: CASSESGFPEAFF.